The 13 T cell receptor beta chains below all came from one sample that was sequenced in a study of yellow fever vaccine responses in identical twins. TCRdb analysed the RT-PCR reads with MiXCR anew, one entry per CDR3 protein. The table records 2,500 to 3,000 distinct CDR3 sequences, 75% to 90% of them present only once. The sample in question was T cells from blood (PBMCs), unsorted or a sorted subset (not recorded which), obtained before or after yellow fever vaccination (not recorded which). The origin of the receptors is a female donor who received the yellow fever vaccine.

The J gene is TRBJ1-1, the V gene TRBV29-1; weak D call: TRBD1 (5 bases). Germline values: CDR1 SQVTM, CDR2 ANQGSEA. The CDR3 covers 12 residues. V lost 8 bases and J lost 4, with 14 bases in between. The CDR3 region is CSTEGAGTEAFF. For the CDR3, the DNA is TGCAGCACTGAAGGGGCGGGCACTGAAGCTTTCTTT.

This clonotype has a single count. This sequence joins TRBV10-3 and TRBJ1-1; 7 bases align to TRBD1. V lost 2 bases to trimming and J lost 11 bases; unmatched junction nucleotides: 17. Per the germline V gene, CDR1 is ENHRY and CDR2 is SYGVKD. The CDR3 is 16 amino acids. CDR3 amino acids: CAISELGQTGLSGAFF. CDR3 coding DNA: TGTGCCATCAGTGAGCTGGGACAGACGGGGCTTTCGGGGGCTTTCTTT.

The rearrangement links TRBV11-3 to TRBJ2-6, with 7 bases fitting TRBD2. V lost 4 bases to trimming and J lost 1 base; unmatched junction nucleotides: 1. Per germline, CDR1 SGHNT and CDR2 YENEEA. The CDR3 runs to 15 residues. The CDR3 DNA reads TGTGCCAGCAGCTCCGGGAGGTCTGGGGCCAACGTCCTGACTTTC. Amino acids: CASSSGRSGANVLTF.

The rearrangement links TRBV23-1 to TRBJ1-1; the D is unclear. TRBV23-1 is identified as an open reading frame with a role that is uncertain. V dropped 0 bases and J dropped 9 bases, with 17 bases sitting between them. This CDR3 has 15 amino acids. The CDR3: CASSQSRRVAVKAFF. The DNA of the CDR3 is TGCGCCAGCAGTCAATCGCGGAGGGTGGCGGTTAAAGCTTTCTTT.

V and J are TRBV3-1 and TRBJ1-1, with unresolved D. V dropped 4 bases and J dropped 4 bases, with 13 bases sitting between them. The CDR3 totals 14 residues. Germline V lookup: CDR1 LGHDT, CDR2 YNNKEL (reference sequence). CDR3 bases: TGTGCCAGCAGCCTCAGGTCCCTCGCCACTGAAGCTTTCTTT. Encoded protein: CASSLRSLATEAFF.

The rearrangement links TRBV3-1 to TRBJ1-1; D gene ambiguous. V lost 6 bases, J lost 1 base, and 9 bases lay in between. The CDR3 has 13 residues. Germline V gives CDR1 LGHDT, CDR2 YNNKEL (reference sequence). The CDR3 is CASRDPGNTEAFF. As DNA, the CDR3 is TGTGCCAGCAGAGATCCAGGGAACACTGAAGCTTTCTTT.

The rearrangement uses TRBV19 and TRBJ2-5; D unclear. The germline V and J ends were trimmed by 5 bases and 5 bases, with 12 bases remaining between them. Germline V gene data show CDR1 as LNHDA and CDR2 as SQIVND (reference sequence). CDR3 size: 13 residues. CDR3 sequence: CASSSGPRETQYF. The CDR3 DNA reads as TGTGCCAGTAGTTCAGGCCCGCGGGAGACCCAGTACTTC. Based on the CDR3 plus reference TRBV19 and TRBJ2-5, the full variable domain is DGGITQSPKYLFRKEGQNVTLSCEQNLNHDAMYWYRQDPGQGLRLIYYSQIVNDFQKGDIAEGYSVSREKKESFPLTVTSAQKNPTAFYLCASSSGPRETQYFGPGTRLLVL.

This clonotype was observed once. CDR3 sequence: CASSEISGLNEKLFF. The DNA for the CDR3 is TGCGCCAGCAGTGAGATCTCCGGCCTTAATGAAAAACTGTTTTTT. The rearrangement uses TRBV10-1 and TRBJ1-4; D gene unclear. The V and J ends lost 2 bases and 4 bases respectively, with 11 bases between them. The CDR3 runs 15 residues. From germline, CDR1 is WNHNN and CDR2 SYGVQD (reference sequence).

This chain uses TRBV21-1 with TRBJ2-7; TRBD1 is the table's D call, not checked against the DNA. TRBV21-1 is tagged as a pseudogene. The CDR3 consists of 16 residues. The DNA for the CDR3 is TGTGCCAGCAGCAAAAAGTGTCTTGGACAGGACTACGAGCAGTACTTC. Its protein product is CASSKKCLGQDYEQYF.

The chain has TRBV2 and TRBJ1-2; a possible D gene is TRBD1 (6 bases). Deletions cut 6 bases from V and 4 bases from J, with 15 bases between. The germline V gene has CDR1 SNHLY and CDR2 FYNNEI. The CDR3 extends over 14 amino acids. The CDR3 loop reads CASSSQGGSYGYTF. The DNA for the CDR3 is TGTGCCAGCAGCTCCCAAGGGGGGAGCTATGGCTACACCTTC.

CDR3 sequence reads: CASTQAGSIVTGEQFF. The CDR3 DNA is TGTGCCAGCACTCAGGCGGGGTCAATAGTGACTGGTGAGCAGTTCTTC. The rearrangement links TRBV11-3 to TRBJ2-1, with a tentative D call TRBD2 (6 bases). V lost 7 bases to trimming and J lost 9 bases, with 25 bases between them. CDR1 and CDR2 (germline): SGHNT, YENEEA. The CDR3 sequence is 16 residues long.

The genes are TRBV12-3 or TRBV12-4 and TRBJ2-1; D is possibly TRBD2 (5 bases). CDR3 length: 14 amino acids. V shed 8 bases and J shed 0 bases, with 11 bases lying between them. The DNA for the CDR3 is TGTGCCAGCCGGCTAGCTGACTCCTACAATGAGCAGTTCTTC. Protein product: CASRLADSYNEQFF.

The chain couples TRBV7-9 to TRBJ1-2; weak D call: TRBD1 (5 bases). Germline V CDR1 and CDR2: SEHNR, FQNEAQ (reference sequence). The CDR3 runs 14 residues. V lost 5 bases to trimming and J lost 8 bases, with 18 bases between them. CDR3 bases: TGTGCCAGCAGCAAAGCCCCAACCGGGGGGGGCTACACCTTC. Translating gives CASSKAPTGGGYTF.